The 20 T cell receptor beta chains listed next were all sequenced from one sample in a study of CXCR3-negative and CXCR3-positive naive CD8 T cells. The libraries of TRB cDNA were constructed through 5' RACE using UMI labels. TCRdb re-analyzed the 5' RACE reads; it lists each CDR3 protein once, without DNA. This sample's table has around 140,000 distinct CDR3 sequences. Input material: naive CXCR3- CD8+ T cells from blood. Subset denoted: CD45RO-CCR7+CD27+CD95- naive CD8+ T cells lacking CXCR3 (TNR3-). These receptors originate from a human donor in good health. Some clones in this sample may be carry-over from other donors' samples.

V is TRBV6-5 and J is TRBJ2-2; the TCRdb D gene call, TRBD1, has no DNA to confirm it. This CDR3 comprises 16 residues. Germline assignment: CDR1 MNHEY and CDR2 SVGAGI. The chain's CDR3 is CASSYSTGALRRELFF.

The rearrangement joins TRBV12-3 or TRBV12-4 to TRBJ2-7; TCRdb's D call of TRBD1 is untestable without DNA. The CDR3 contains 13 residues. The CDR3: CASAGTGLYEQYF.

The chain is built from TRBV5-1 and TRBJ2-5. Germline-derived CDR1 and CDR2 are SGHRS and YFSETQ. The length of the CDR3 is 15 residues. The CDR3 protein is CASSLKEGSVQTQYF.

The V and J genes are TRBV9 and TRBJ1-1. Germline V gene data show CDR1 as SGDLS and CDR2 as YYNGEE. The CDR3 has 13 amino acids. This CDR3 reads CASSVVLNTEAFF.

CDR3 loop: CASSFVGGFLGTDTQYF. The chain employs TRBV28 and TRBJ2-3; there is no DNA to check the TCRdb D call of TRBD1. Germline CDR1 and CDR2: MDHEN and SYDVKM. This CDR3 has 17 amino acids.

The chain is built from TRBV18 and TRBJ1-1; no DNA is available, so the TRBD1 call from TCRdb remains unchecked. Germline CDR1 and CDR2: KGHSH and LQKENI. The CDR3 sequence is 20 residues long. The CDR3 here is CASSPAAAQSFGQWYTEAFF.

This sequence joins TRBV5-6 and TRBJ1-5. CDR3 length equals 14 residues. The germline V gene has CDR1 SGHDT and CDR2 YYEEEE. CDR3 amino acids: CASSVGYSNQPQHF.

The genes are TRBV12-3 or TRBV12-4 and TRBJ2-7; the D call from TCRdb, TRBD2, cannot be confirmed without DNA. CDR3 size: 13 residues. CDR3 amino acids: CASTGLAGDEQYF.

The chain joins TRBV7-7 to TRBJ2-3; the TRBD1 assignment by TCRdb is unverifiable without DNA. The CDR3 sequence is 15 residues long. CDR1 is SSHAT, CDR2 FNYEAQ, per germline (reference sequence). Here the CDR3 reads CASSYGTGPADTQYF.

V and J are TRBV7-3 and TRBJ2-1; TCRdb proposes TRBD2, but this gene call is untestable without DNA. CDR1 and CDR2 (germline): SGHTA, FQGTGA. The CDR3 loop spans 15 amino acids. The CDR3 sequence: CASGQGGRVYNEQFF.

The CDR3 sequence is CASRLVGSPLSEQYF. The rearrangement links TRBV12-2 to TRBJ2-7; lacking DNA, the TRBD2 call made by TCRdb goes unchecked. TRBV12-2 is termed a pseudogene. The CDR3 is made up of 15 amino acids.

J is TRBJ2-1 and V is TRBV7-8. The CDR3 runs to 16 residues. Looked up from germline, CDR1 is SGHVS and CDR2 is FQNEAQ. Here the CDR3 reads CASSLAWSGSYNEQFF.

The J gene is TRBJ2-7, the V gene TRBV5-4; absent DNA, TCRdb's TRBD2 call cannot be checked. CDR3 length equals 15 residues. Germline CDR1 SGHNT, CDR2 YYREEE (reference sequence). The CDR3 loop is CASSFGLAGGHEQYF.

Here the CDR3 reads CSVRILAGNYEQYF. The chain carries TRBV29-1 and TRBJ2-7; TCRdb designates TRBD2, a call that cannot be tested without DNA. Germline CDR1 is SQVTM and CDR2 is ANQGSEA. This CDR3 has 14 amino acids.

The chain recombines TRBV12-3 or TRBV12-4 with TRBJ2-1; the D call of TRBD2 rests on TCRdb alone, since no DNA is present to check it. This CDR3 has 15 residues. CDR3 loop: CASSLDGLAINEQFF.

The rearrangement uses TRBV27 and TRBJ2-7. CDR3 length: 12 amino acids. Germline V gives CDR1 MNHEY, CDR2 SMNVEV (reference sequence). The CDR3 protein is CASSFSGYEQYF.

This chain connects TRBV7-6 to TRBJ1-1; the TCRdb call, TRBD1, lacks DNA for checking. The CDR3 consists of 13 residues. Germline loops: CDR1 SGHVS, CDR2 FNYEAQ. CDR3 amino acids: CASSLPGLTEAFF.

The chain uses TRBV19 and TRBJ2-1. Germline CDR1 and CDR2: LNHDA and SQIVND (reference sequence). The CDR3 is 11 amino acids. The CDR3: CASSMRYEQFF. Using reference TRBV19 and TRBJ2-1 for the parts outside the CDR3, the full variable domain is DGGITQSPKYLFRKEGQNVTLSCEQNLNHDAMYWYRQDPGQGLRLIYYSQIVNDFQKGDIAEGYSVSREKKESFPLTVTSAQKNPTAFYLCASSMRYEQFFGPGTRLTVL.

The rearrangement links TRBV12-3 or TRBV12-4 to TRBJ2-1. This CDR3 contains 13 residues. The CDR3 loop is CASRASSYNEQFF.

The rearrangement uses TRBV28 and TRBJ2-1; TCRdb's D call, TRBD1, is unchecked because there is no DNA. CDR3 length equals 14 residues. Germline assignment: CDR1 MDHEN and CDR2 SYDVKM. CDR3 sequence: CASSEGIGYNEQFF. The full variable domain, in which reference TRBV28 and TRBJ2-1 provide the parts outside the CDR3, is DVKVTQSSRYLVKRTGEKVFLECVQDMDHENMFWYRQDPGLGLRLIYFSYDVKMKEKGDIPEGYSVSREKKERFSLILESASTNQTSMYLCASSEGIGYNEQFFGPGTRLTVL.